This T cell receptor beta chain was found in a study of T cell repertoires in cytomegalovirus infection. Across the study: Shared public TCR beta signatures pointed to both CMV infection and a matching HLA type. Study conclusions and caveats: Cumulative frequency (of public TCR beta family members) identified carriers of CMV plus the relevant HLA. Dominating the ex vivo response were TCR beta clonotypes that were CMV-specific and HLA-C-restricted.

This clonotype has at least ten counts. Its antigen is unknown. TCRdb fed the reads into MiXCR, producing one record per CDR3 protein. This sample has 250,000 to 300,000 distinct CDR3 sequences, with approximately 9.1% found just once. The germline CDR1 and CDR2 sequences are LNHDA and SQIVND (reference sequence). The CDR3 is 16 residues long. V trimming: 7 bases; J trimming: 7 bases; junction bases outside the gene matches: 12. This sequence joins TRBV19 and TRBJ2-1; 11 bases line up with TRBD1. The sequenced material came from PBMCs. The receptor's source is a human donor in good health (CMV status not recorded). Some clones in this sample may be carry-over from other donors' samples. This chain's CDR3 is CASTQGWGTGGNEQFF. DNA of the CDR3: TGTGCCAGTACCCAAGGGTGGGGGACAGGGGGAAATGAGCAGTTCTTC.